This T cell receptor (beta chain) was profiled in a study of T cells after posttransplantation cyclophosphamide. Study-level results: Tissue-infiltrating T cells from skin or gut overlapped little with blood T cells. Donor CD8+ memory clones often dominated recipient blood repertoires at later times. After PTCy, TRB diversity resembled that of CNI/methotrexate controls.

About this clone itself: Its antigen remains unidentified.

Methotrexate plus calcineurin inhibitor accompanied controls' myeloablative marrow transplants; sampling was 1 year later. Clones were sequenced by immunoSEQ multiplex PCR, and TCRdb holds only the in-frame ones, with some missing. The sample has about 9,800 clones; 89% are singletons. CDR3 length: 16 amino acids. Trimming left V 4 bases short and J 0 bases short, with 16 bases between. CDR1 is SEHNR and CDR2 is FQNEAQ in the germline V gene (reference sequence). The sequence was obtained from a male patient between 45 and 60 years old who received an allogeneic stem cell transplant from an unrelated donor, was CMV-positive, and had chronic GVHD only. Some T cells could come from the graft donor. This chain links TRBV7-9 with TRBJ2-7; maybe TRBD1 (5 bases). The input for sequencing was PBMCs, taken around 440 days after allogeneic stem cell transplant with calcineurin inhibitor and methotrexate. CDR3: CASSSTRTTSSYEQYF. The CDR3 DNA is TGTGCCAGCAGCTCTACACGGACAACGAGCTCCTACGAGCAGTACTTC.